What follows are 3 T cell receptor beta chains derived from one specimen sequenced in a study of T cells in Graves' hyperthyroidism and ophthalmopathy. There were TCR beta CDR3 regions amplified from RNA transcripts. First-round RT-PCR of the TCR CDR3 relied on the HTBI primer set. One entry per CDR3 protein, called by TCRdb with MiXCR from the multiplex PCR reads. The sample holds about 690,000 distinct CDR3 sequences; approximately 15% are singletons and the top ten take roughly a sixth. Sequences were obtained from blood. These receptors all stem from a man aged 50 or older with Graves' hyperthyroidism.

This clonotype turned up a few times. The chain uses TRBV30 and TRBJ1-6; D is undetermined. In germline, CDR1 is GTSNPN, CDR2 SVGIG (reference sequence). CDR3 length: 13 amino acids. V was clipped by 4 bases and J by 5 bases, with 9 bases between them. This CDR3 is CAWTRQDNSPLHF. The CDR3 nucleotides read TGTGCCTGGACCCGGCAGGATAATTCACCCCTCCACTTT. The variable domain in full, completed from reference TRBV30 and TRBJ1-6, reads SQTIHQWPATLVQPVGSPLSLECTVEGTSNPNLYWYRQAAGRGLQLLFYSVGIGQISSEVPQNLSASRPQDRQFILSSKKLLLSDSGFYLCAWTRQDNSPLHFGNGTRLTVT.

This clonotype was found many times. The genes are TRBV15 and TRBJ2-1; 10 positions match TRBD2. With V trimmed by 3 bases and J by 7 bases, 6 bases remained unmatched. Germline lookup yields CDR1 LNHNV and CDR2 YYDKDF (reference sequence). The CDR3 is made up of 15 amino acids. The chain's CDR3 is CATSRPAGGINEQFF. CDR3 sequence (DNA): TGTGCCACCAGCAGGCCAGCGGGAGGGATAAATGAGCAGTTCTTC.

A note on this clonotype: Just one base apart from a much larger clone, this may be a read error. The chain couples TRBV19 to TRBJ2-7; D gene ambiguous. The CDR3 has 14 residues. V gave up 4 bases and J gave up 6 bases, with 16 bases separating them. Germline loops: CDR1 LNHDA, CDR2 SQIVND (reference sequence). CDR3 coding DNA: TGTGCCAGTAGTAGCCAGGCGGATGCCTGCGAGCAGTACTTC. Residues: CASSSQADACEQYF. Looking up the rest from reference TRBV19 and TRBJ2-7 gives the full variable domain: DGGITQSPKYLFRKEGQNVTLSCEQNLNHDAMYWYRQDPGQGLRLIYYSQIVNDFQKGDIAEGYSVSREKKESFPLTVTSAQKNPTAFYLCASSSQADACEQYFGPGTRLTVT.